The 4 T cell receptor beta chains below were found in one sample sequenced in a study of cytomegalovirus exposure and HLA in healthy donors. The assay was immunoSEQ multiplex PCR, and TCRdb's table has in-frame clones only and misses some. The table includes about 180,000 clones, roughly 85% detected once. Sequenced input: PBMCs. The receptors here all came from a man aged 18-30 years in good health and CMV-seropositive.

The rearrangement joins TRBV5-1 to TRBJ2-3, with D uncertain. Germline CDR1 SGHRS, CDR2 YFSETQ. The CDR3 contains 15 residues. Trimming removed 0 bases at V and 0 bases at J, with 8 bases between. CDR3 coding DNA: TGCGCCAGCAGCTTGGGGTACTATAGCACAGATACGCAGTATTTT. Its protein is CASSLGYYSTDTQYF. The variable domain in full, completed from reference TRBV5-1 and TRBJ2-3, reads KAGVTQTPRYLIKTRGQQVTLSCSPISGHRSVSWYQQTPGQGLQFLFEYFSETQRNKGNFPGRFSGRQFSNSRSEMNVSTLELGDSALYLCASSLGYYSTDTQYFGPGTRLTVL.

V usage is TRBV27 and J usage is TRBJ1-2; possible D gene TRBD1, 6 bases. Germline V gene lookup returns CDR1 MNHEY and CDR2 SMNVEV (reference sequence). The CDR3 is 16 residues long. The germline V and J ends were trimmed by 6 bases and 2 bases, with 19 bases remaining between them. The CDR3 loop reads CASRPTGASPNYGYTF. CDR3 bases: TGTGCCAGCAGACCGACAGGTGCCTCCCCGAACTATGGCTACACCTTC.

As regards this clone: The same CDR3 also results from other DNA sequences found in this sample. The rearrangement links TRBV27 to TRBJ2-7, with TRBD1 as a possible D gene (7 bases). V lost 2 bases, J lost 3 bases, and 11 bases lay in between. The CDR3 is 14 residues long. The germline gives CDR1 MNHEY, CDR2 SMNVEV (reference sequence). CDR3 DNA: TGTGCCAGCAGTTTACGCGGGGACAGCTACGAGCAGTACTTC. This encodes CASSLRGDSYEQYF.

The rearrangement uses TRBV7-9 and TRBJ2-1; TRBD2 might be the D (5 bases). Trimming removed 4 bases from V and 8 bases from J, with 12 bases in between. The CDR3 loop spans 13 amino acids. Germline CDR1 and CDR2: SEHNR and FQNEAQ (reference sequence). CDR3 sequence reads: CASSWPGSDEQFF. DNA for the CDR3: TGTGCCAGCAGCTGGCCGGGGAGCGATGAGCAGTTCTTC.